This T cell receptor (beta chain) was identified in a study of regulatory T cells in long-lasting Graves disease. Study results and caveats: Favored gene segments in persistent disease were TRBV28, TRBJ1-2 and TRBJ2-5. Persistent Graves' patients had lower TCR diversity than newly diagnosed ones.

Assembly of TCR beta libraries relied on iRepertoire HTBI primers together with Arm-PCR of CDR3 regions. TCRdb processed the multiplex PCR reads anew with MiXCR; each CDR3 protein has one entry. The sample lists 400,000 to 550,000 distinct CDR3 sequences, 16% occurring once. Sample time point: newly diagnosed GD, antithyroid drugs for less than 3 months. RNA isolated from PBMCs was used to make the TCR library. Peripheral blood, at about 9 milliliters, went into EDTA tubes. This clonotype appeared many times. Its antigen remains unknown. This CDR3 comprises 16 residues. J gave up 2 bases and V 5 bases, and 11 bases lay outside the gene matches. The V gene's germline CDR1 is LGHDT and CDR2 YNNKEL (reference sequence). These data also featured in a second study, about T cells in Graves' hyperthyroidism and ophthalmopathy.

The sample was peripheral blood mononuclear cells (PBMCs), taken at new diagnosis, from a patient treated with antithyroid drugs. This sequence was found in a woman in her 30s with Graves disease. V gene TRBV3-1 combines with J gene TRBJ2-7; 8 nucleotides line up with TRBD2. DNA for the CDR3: TGTGCCAGCAGCTTTAGTCGGGGGGGAATAACCTACGAGCAGTACTTC. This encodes CASSFSRGGITYEQYF.